This T cell receptor (beta chain) derives from a study of regulatory T cells in long-lasting Graves disease. In this sample, this clonotype turned up a few times. Both iRepertoire HTBI primers and Arm-PCR of CDR3 regions were used to build the TCR beta libraries. Via MiXCR, TCRdb re-called the multiplex PCR reads, giving one row per CDR3 protein. Found here are 400,000 to 550,000 distinct CDR3 sequences, around 14% of them singletons; the top ten hold approximately 15%. Germline V lookup: CDR1 LNHDA, CDR2 SQIVND (reference sequence). This CDR3 comprises 16 residues. Germline trimming cut 4 bases from V and 1 base from J; bases unmatched to any gene: 6. Time point described: newly diagnosed GD, antithyroid drugs for less than 3 months. Following extraction of RNA from PBMCs, that RNA was used to make the TCR library. EDTA tubes received roughly 8.6 milliliters of drawn peripheral blood. This sample also appeared in a second study, on T cells in Graves' hyperthyroidism and ophthalmopathy. That work states: Each patient was aged 18 to 65 and had newly diagnosed hyperthyroidism of under 2 months' duration. Clinical symptoms, serum thyroxine and TRAb, thyroid ultrasound and orbital computed tomography together formed the diagnostic basis. An initial round of RT-PCR targeting the TCR CDR3 relied on the HTBI primer set.

Sequenced material: peripheral blood mononuclear cells (PBMCs), taken at new diagnosis, from a patient treated with antithyroid drugs. The V gene is TRBV19, the J gene TRBJ2-3, with TRBD1 matching 9 bases. The TCR sequence derives from a woman in her thirties with Graves disease. Here the CDR3 reads CASSSLRTGGTDTQYF. The DNA of the CDR3 is TGTGCCAGTAGTAGCCTGCGGACAGGGGGCACAGATACGCAGTATTTT. Using reference TRBV19 and TRBJ2-3 for the parts outside the CDR3, the full variable domain is DGGITQSPKYLFRKEGQNVTLSCEQNLNHDAMYWYRQDPGQGLRLIYYSQIVNDFQKGDIAEGYSVSREKKESFPLTVTSAQKNPTAFYLCASSSLRTGGTDTQYFGPGTRLTVL.